This TCR beta chain derives from a study of OX40 agonist ivuxolimab in advanced cancers. At the level of the study: Cohort: 65% to 90% men, mean age approximately 66, aged about 20 to 80. Eligibility rules accepted prior anti-PD-1, anti-PD-L1 or anti-CTLA-4 therapy, and approximately 40% had some.

Germline assignment: CDR1 GTSNPN and CDR2 SVGIG (reference sequence). V lost 0 bases and J lost 10, with 13 bases in between. The CDR3 loop spans 14 amino acids. Patients were ruled out by autoimmune disease history or systemic immunosuppression. Measured with immunoSEQ multiplex PCR; TCRdb has only the in-frame clones, and not every one. The repertoire holds about 110,000 clones, less than 95% seen once, with over 0.6% in the top ten. The sample in question was CD4+ or CD8+ T cells sorted from blood, obtained in a trial of the OX40 agonist ivuxolimab. The chain carries TRBV30 and TRBJ1-6; D is ambiguous. This TCR was recovered from an adult with an advanced solid tumor such as melanoma, head and neck, liver or kidney cancer. The CDR3 region has the DNA TGTGCCTGGAGTGTTCCAAATGGTCCGTCACCCCTCCACTTT. This translates into CAWSVPNGPSPLHF. Complete variable domain (other parts from reference TRBV30 and TRBJ1-6): SQTIHQWPATLVQPVGSPLSLECTVEGTSNPNLYWYRQAAGRGLQLLFYSVGIGQISSEVPQNLSASRPQDRQFILSSKKLLLSDSGFYLCAWSVPNGPSPLHFGNGTRLTVT.